The 6 T cell receptor beta chains given below trace back to one sample, sequenced in a study of shared clonotypes between healthy human individuals. Clones were read by immunoSEQ multiplex PCR, and TCRdb kept only the in-frame ones, dropping some. The sample shows some 980,000 clones, around three quarters of them seen only once. The specimen sequenced was memory CD4+ T cells sorted from blood. Documented subset: CD45RA-negative fraction. The receptors derive from a young man in good health.

The rearrangement uses TRBV4-2 and TRBJ2-2; 7 nucleotides match TRBD1. V was pared by 0 bases and J by 4 bases, with 8 bases of the junction left unmatched. The CDR3 is 17 amino acids. Germline CDR1 LGHNA, CDR2 YNFKEQ. The CDR3 coding sequence is TGTGCCAGCAGCCAAGATCTATGGACAGGCCTCACCGGGGAGCTGTTTTTT. Translating gives CASSQDLWTGLTGELFF.

This clone was seen a single time. The rearrangement joins TRBV2 to TRBJ2-5; 7 positions agree with TRBD1. Germline CDR1 is SNHLY and CDR2 is FYNNEI. The CDR3 loop spans 15 amino acids. J lost 1 base, V lost 5 bases, and 7 bases had no gene match. CDR3 nucleotides: TGTGCCAGCAGTCGACAGGGCTTACCCCAAGAGACCCAGTACTTC. This gives the protein CASSRQGLPQETQYF.

This clone was found a few times. The chain recombines TRBV7-2 with TRBJ2-5; D possibly uses TRBD1 or TRBD2 (5 bases each). CDR3 length: 14 amino acids. Germline V gene sequence: CDR1 SGHTA, CDR2 FQGNSA. The V gene lost 5 bases and the J gene lost 7 bases, with 17 bases spanning the gap. The CDR3 sequence: CASSRLRGTGTQYF. The CDR3 DNA reads TGTGCCAGCAGCAGACTGAGGGGCACGGGGACCCAGTACTTC. The complete variable domain, with remaining parts taken from reference TRBV7-2 and TRBJ2-5, reads GAGVSQSPSNKVTEKGKDVELRCDPISGHTALYWYRQSLGQGLEFLIYFQGNSAPDKSGLPSDRFSAERTGGSVSTLTIQRTQQEDSAVYLCASSRLRGTGTQYFGPGTRLLVL.

The chain carries TRBV6-6 and TRBJ2-1; no clear D gene. Trimming pared 5 bases from V and 6 bases from J, leaving 14 bases between. The length of the CDR3 is 14 residues. CDR1 MNHNY and CDR2 SVGAGI come from the germline V gene (reference sequence). CDR3 bases: TGTGCCAGCAGTATCGAACCGAAAGGCAATGAGCAGTTCTTC. Its translation is CASSIEPKGNEQFF.

The chain is built from TRBV4-1 and TRBJ2-7; D uncertain. Per germline, CDR1 MGHRA and CDR2 YSYEKL. The CDR3 covers 13 residues. The ends were cut back, 1 base at V and 2 bases at J, with 6 bases in the middle. The CDR3 DNA sequence: TGCGCCAGCAGCCAAGCGGCTGCCTACGAGCAGTACTTC. Translating it yields CASSQAAAYEQYF.

This clone has a handful of counts. The chain has TRBV7-9 and TRBJ1-2, with TRBD1 identical over 7 bases. Germline CDR1 SEHNR, CDR2 FQNEAQ (reference sequence). This CDR3 spans 13 amino acids. The V gene end was trimmed by 5 bases and the J gene end by 2 bases; junction bases not matched to a gene: 2. CDR3 protein: CASSPTGNYGYTF. The CDR3 DNA reads as TGTGCCAGCAGCCCGACAGGGAACTATGGCTACACCTTC. The full variable domain, in which reference TRBV7-9 and TRBJ1-2 provide the parts outside the CDR3, is DTGVSQNPRHKITKRGQNVTFRCDPISEHNRLYWYRQTLGQGPEFLTYFQNEAQLEKSRLLSDRFSAERPKGSFSTLEIQRTEQGDSAMYLCASSPTGNYGYTFGSGTRLTVV.